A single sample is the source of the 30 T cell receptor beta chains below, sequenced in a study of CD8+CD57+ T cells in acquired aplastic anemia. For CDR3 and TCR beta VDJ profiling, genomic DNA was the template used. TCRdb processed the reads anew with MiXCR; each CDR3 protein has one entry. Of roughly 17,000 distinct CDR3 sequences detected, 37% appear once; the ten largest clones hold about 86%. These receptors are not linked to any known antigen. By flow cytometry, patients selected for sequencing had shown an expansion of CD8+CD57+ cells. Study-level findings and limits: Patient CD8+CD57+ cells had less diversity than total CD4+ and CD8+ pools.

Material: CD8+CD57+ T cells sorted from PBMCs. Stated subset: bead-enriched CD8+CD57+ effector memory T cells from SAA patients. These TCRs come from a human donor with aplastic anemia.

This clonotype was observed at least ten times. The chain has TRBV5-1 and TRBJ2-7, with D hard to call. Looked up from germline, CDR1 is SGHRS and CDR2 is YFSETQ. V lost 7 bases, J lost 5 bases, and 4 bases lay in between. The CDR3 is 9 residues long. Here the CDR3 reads CASVDEQYF. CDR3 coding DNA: TGCGCCAGCGTGGACGAGCAGTACTTC.

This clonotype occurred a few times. CDR3 region: CSAPDRDVYEQYF. CDR3 in DNA: TGCAGTGCACCAGACAGGGATGTATACGAGCAGTACTTC. The chain couples TRBV20-1 to TRBJ2-7; 7 bases fit TRBD1. The CDR3 covers 13 residues. Germline-derived CDR1 and CDR2 are DFQATT and SNEGSKA (reference sequence). V shed 6 bases and J 4 bases; nucleotides not matched to a gene: 9.

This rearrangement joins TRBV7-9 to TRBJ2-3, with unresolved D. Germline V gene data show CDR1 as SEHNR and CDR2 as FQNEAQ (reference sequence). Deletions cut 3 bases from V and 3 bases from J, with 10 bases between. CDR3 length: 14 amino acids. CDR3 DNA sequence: TGTGCCAGCAGCTTTCAACGGGCAACAGATACGCAGTATTTT. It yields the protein CASSFQRATDTQYF.

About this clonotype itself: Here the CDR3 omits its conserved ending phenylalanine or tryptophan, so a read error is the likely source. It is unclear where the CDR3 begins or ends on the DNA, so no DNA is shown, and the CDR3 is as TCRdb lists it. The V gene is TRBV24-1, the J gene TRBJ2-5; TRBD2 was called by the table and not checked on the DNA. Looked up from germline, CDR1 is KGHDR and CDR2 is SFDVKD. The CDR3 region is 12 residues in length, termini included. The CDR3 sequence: CATSDFGMGPNT.

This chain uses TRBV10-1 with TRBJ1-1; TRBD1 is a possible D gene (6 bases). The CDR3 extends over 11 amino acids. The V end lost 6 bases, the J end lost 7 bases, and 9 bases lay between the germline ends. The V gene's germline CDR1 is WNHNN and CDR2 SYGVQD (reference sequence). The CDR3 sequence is CASRGGIEAFF. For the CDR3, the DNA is TGCGCCAGCAGAGGGGGGATTGAAGCTTTCTTT.

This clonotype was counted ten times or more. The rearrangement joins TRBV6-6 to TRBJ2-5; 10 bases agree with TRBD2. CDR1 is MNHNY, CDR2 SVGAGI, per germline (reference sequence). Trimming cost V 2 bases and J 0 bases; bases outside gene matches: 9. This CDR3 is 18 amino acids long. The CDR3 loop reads CASSYRPWTSGYQETQYF. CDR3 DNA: TGTGCCAGCAGTTACCGCCCGTGGACTAGCGGATACCAAGAGACCCAGTACTTC.

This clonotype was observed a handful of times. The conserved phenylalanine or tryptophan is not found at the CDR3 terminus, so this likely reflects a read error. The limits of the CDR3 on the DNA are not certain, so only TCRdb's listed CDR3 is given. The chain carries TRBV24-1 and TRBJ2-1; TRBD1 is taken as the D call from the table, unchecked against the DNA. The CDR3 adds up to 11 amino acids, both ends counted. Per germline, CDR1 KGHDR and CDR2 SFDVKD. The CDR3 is CATSDPLTASY.

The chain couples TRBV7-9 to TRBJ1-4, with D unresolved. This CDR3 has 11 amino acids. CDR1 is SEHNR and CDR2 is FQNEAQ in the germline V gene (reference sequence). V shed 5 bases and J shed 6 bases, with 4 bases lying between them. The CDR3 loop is CASSVHEKLFF. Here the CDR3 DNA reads TGTGCCAGCAGCGTACATGAAAAACTGTTTTTT.

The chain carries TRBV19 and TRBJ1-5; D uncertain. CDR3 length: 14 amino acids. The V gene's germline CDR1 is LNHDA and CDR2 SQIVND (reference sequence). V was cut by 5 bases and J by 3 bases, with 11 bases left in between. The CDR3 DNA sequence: TGTGCCAGTAGTTTCACCAGTTCCAATCAGCCCCAGCATTTT. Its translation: CASSFTSSNQPQHF.

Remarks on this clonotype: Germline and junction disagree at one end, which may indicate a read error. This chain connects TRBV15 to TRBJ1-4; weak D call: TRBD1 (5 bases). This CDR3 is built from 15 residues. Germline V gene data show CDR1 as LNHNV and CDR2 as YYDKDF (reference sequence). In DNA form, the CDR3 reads TGTGCCACCAGCAGAGATCGGGGGGAGGGTGAAAAACTGTCTTTT. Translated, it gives CATSRDRGEGEKLSF.

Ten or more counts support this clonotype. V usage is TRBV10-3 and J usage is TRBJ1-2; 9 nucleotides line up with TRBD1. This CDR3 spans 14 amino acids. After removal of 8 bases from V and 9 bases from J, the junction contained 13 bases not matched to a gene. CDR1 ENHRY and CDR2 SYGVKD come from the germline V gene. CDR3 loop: CAISPGQGPVRYTF. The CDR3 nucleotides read TGTGCCATCTCACCGGGACAGGGACCCGTACGCTACACCTTC.

The CDR3 sequence is CASSLGDSPLHF. CDR3 sequence (DNA): TGTGCCAGCAGCTTAGGCGATTCACCCCTCCACTTT. V usage is TRBV5-8 and J usage is TRBJ1-6, with D unresolved. The germline CDR1 and CDR2 sequences are SGHTS and YDEGEE. The CDR3 totals 12 residues. Between the trimmed V and J ends, which lost 2 bases and 8 bases, there was a span of 5 bases.

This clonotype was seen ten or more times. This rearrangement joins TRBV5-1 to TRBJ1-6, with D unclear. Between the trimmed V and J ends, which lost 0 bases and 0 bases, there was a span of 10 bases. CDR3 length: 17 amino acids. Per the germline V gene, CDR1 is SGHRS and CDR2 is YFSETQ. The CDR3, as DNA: TGCGCCAGCAGCTTGGGAGTGACTTTCTCCTATAATTCACCCCTCCACTTT. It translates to CASSLGVTFSYNSPLHF.

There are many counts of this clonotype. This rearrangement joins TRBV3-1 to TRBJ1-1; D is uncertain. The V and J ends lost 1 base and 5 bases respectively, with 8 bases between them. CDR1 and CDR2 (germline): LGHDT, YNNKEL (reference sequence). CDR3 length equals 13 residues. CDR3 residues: CASSQVDPTEAFF. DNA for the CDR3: TGTGCCAGCAGCCAAGTAGATCCGACTGAAGCTTTCTTT.

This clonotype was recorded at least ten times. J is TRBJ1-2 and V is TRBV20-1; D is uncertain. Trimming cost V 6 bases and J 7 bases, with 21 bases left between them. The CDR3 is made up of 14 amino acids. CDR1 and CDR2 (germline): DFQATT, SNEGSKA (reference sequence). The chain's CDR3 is CSATVPDTAAGYTF. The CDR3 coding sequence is TGCAGTGCCACCGTCCCAGACACTGCCGCTGGCTACACCTTC.

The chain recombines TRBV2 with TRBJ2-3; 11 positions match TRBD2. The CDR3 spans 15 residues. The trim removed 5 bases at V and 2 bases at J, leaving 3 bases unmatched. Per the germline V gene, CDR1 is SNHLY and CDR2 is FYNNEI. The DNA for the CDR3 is TGTGCCAGCAGTCTTAGCGGGGGGGCCACAGATACGCAGTATTTT. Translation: CASSLSGGATDTQYF.

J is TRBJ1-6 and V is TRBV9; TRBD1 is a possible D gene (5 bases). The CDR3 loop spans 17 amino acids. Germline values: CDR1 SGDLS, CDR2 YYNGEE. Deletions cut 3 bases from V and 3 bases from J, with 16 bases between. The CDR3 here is CASSDPAQGGYNSPLHF. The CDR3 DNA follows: TGTGCCAGCAGCGACCCCGCGCAGGGTGGCTATAATTCACCCCTCCACTTT.

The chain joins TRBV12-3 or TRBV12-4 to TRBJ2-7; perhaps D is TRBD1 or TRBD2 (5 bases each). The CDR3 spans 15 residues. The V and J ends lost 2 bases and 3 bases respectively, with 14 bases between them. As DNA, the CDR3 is TGTGCCAGCAGTTTAATTGGGACCGGTAACTACGAGCAGTACTTC. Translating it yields CASSLIGTGNYEQYF.

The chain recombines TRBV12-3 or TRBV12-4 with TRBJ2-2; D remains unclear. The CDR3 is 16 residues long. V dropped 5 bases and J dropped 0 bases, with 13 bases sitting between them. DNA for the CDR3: TGTGCCAGCAGTACCCTAGGCGTGTCGAACACCGGGGAGCTGTTTTTT. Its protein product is CASSTLGVSNTGELFF.

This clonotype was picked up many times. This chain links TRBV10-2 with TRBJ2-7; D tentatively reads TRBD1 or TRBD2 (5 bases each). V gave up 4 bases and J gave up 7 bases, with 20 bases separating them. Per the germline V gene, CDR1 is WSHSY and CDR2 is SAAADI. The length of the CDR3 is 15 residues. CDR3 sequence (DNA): TGCGCCAGCAGTGTAACCGGGACGTCGGTCGGGGAGCAGTACTTC. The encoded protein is CASSVTGTSVGEQYF.

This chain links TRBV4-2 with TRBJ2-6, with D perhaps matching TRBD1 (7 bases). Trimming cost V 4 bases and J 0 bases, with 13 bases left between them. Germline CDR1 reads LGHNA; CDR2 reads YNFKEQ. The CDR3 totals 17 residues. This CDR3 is CASSPGDSLSGANVLTF. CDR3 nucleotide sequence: TGTGCCAGCAGCCCGGGGGACAGCCTCTCTGGGGCCAACGTCCTGACTTTC.

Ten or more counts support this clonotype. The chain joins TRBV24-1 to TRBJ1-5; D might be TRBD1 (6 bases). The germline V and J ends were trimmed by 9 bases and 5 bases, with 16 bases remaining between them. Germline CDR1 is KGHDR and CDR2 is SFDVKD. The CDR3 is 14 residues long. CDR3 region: CATRGRGGDQPQHF. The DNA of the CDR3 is TGTGCCACCCGGGGGCGGGGGGGGGATCAGCCCCAGCATTTT.

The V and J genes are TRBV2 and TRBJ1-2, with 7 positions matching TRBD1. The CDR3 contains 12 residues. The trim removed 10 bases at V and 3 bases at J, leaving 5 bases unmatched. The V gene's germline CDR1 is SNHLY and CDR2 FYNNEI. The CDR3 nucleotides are TGTGCCACCGGGACAGCATACTATGGCTACACCTTC. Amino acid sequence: CATGTAYYGYTF.

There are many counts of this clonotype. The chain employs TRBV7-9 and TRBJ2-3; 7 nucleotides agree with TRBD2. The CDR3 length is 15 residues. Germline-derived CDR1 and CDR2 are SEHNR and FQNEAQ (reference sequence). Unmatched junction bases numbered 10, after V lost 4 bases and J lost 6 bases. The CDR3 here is CASSWSWRGIDTQYF. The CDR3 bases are TGTGCCAGCAGCTGGAGCTGGCGGGGGATTGATACGCAGTATTTT. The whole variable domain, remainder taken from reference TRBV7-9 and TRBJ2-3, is DTGVSQNPRHKITKRGQNVTFRCDPISEHNRLYWYRQTLGQGPEFLTYFQNEAQLEKSRLLSDRFSAERPKGSFSTLEIQRTEQGDSAMYLCASSWSWRGIDTQYFGPGTRLTVL.

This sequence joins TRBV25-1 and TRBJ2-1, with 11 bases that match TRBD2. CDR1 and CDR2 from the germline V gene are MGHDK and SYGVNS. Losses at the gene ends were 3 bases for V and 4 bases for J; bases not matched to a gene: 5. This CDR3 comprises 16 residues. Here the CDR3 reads CASSEASGRQYNEQFF. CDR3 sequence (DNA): TGTGCCAGCAGTGAGGCTAGCGGGAGGCAATACAATGAGCAGTTCTTC.

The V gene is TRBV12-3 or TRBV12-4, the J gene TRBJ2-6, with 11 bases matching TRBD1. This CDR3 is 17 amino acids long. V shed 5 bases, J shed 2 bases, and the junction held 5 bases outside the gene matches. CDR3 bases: TGTGCCAGCAGTCGGGACAGGGGGACGGCTGGGGCCAACGTCCTGACTTTC. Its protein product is CASSRDRGTAGANVLTF.

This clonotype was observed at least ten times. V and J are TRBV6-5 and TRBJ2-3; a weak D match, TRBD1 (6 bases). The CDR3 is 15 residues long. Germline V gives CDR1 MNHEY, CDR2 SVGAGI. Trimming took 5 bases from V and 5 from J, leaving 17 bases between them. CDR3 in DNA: TGTGCCAGCAGTCCGCAGGGGACCTCAGTAGATACGCAGTATTTT. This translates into CASSPQGTSVDTQYF.

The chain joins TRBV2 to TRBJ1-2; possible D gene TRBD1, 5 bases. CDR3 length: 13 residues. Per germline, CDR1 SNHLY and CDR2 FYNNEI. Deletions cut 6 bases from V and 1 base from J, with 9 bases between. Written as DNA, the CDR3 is TGTGCCAGCAGCCCGGGACTTAACTATGGCTACACCTTC. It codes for CASSPGLNYGYTF.

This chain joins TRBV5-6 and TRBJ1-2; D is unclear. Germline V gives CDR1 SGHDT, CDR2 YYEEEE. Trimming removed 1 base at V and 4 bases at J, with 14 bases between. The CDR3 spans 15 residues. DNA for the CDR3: TGTGCCAGCAGCTTGCGGAGACCGGACCCCTATGGCTACACCTTC. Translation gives CASSLRRPDPYGYTF.

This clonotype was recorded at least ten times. DNA for the CDR3: TGCGCCAGCAGCCCCCACAATAGCGGGGAGACCCAGTACTTC. Translation: CASSPHNSGETQYF. The V and J genes are TRBV4-1 and TRBJ2-5, with 7 bases lining up with TRBD2. Germline loops: CDR1 MGHRA, CDR2 YSYEKL. With 4 bases clipped from V and 5 bases from J, the junction kept 7 bases outside the gene matches. This CDR3 has 14 residues.